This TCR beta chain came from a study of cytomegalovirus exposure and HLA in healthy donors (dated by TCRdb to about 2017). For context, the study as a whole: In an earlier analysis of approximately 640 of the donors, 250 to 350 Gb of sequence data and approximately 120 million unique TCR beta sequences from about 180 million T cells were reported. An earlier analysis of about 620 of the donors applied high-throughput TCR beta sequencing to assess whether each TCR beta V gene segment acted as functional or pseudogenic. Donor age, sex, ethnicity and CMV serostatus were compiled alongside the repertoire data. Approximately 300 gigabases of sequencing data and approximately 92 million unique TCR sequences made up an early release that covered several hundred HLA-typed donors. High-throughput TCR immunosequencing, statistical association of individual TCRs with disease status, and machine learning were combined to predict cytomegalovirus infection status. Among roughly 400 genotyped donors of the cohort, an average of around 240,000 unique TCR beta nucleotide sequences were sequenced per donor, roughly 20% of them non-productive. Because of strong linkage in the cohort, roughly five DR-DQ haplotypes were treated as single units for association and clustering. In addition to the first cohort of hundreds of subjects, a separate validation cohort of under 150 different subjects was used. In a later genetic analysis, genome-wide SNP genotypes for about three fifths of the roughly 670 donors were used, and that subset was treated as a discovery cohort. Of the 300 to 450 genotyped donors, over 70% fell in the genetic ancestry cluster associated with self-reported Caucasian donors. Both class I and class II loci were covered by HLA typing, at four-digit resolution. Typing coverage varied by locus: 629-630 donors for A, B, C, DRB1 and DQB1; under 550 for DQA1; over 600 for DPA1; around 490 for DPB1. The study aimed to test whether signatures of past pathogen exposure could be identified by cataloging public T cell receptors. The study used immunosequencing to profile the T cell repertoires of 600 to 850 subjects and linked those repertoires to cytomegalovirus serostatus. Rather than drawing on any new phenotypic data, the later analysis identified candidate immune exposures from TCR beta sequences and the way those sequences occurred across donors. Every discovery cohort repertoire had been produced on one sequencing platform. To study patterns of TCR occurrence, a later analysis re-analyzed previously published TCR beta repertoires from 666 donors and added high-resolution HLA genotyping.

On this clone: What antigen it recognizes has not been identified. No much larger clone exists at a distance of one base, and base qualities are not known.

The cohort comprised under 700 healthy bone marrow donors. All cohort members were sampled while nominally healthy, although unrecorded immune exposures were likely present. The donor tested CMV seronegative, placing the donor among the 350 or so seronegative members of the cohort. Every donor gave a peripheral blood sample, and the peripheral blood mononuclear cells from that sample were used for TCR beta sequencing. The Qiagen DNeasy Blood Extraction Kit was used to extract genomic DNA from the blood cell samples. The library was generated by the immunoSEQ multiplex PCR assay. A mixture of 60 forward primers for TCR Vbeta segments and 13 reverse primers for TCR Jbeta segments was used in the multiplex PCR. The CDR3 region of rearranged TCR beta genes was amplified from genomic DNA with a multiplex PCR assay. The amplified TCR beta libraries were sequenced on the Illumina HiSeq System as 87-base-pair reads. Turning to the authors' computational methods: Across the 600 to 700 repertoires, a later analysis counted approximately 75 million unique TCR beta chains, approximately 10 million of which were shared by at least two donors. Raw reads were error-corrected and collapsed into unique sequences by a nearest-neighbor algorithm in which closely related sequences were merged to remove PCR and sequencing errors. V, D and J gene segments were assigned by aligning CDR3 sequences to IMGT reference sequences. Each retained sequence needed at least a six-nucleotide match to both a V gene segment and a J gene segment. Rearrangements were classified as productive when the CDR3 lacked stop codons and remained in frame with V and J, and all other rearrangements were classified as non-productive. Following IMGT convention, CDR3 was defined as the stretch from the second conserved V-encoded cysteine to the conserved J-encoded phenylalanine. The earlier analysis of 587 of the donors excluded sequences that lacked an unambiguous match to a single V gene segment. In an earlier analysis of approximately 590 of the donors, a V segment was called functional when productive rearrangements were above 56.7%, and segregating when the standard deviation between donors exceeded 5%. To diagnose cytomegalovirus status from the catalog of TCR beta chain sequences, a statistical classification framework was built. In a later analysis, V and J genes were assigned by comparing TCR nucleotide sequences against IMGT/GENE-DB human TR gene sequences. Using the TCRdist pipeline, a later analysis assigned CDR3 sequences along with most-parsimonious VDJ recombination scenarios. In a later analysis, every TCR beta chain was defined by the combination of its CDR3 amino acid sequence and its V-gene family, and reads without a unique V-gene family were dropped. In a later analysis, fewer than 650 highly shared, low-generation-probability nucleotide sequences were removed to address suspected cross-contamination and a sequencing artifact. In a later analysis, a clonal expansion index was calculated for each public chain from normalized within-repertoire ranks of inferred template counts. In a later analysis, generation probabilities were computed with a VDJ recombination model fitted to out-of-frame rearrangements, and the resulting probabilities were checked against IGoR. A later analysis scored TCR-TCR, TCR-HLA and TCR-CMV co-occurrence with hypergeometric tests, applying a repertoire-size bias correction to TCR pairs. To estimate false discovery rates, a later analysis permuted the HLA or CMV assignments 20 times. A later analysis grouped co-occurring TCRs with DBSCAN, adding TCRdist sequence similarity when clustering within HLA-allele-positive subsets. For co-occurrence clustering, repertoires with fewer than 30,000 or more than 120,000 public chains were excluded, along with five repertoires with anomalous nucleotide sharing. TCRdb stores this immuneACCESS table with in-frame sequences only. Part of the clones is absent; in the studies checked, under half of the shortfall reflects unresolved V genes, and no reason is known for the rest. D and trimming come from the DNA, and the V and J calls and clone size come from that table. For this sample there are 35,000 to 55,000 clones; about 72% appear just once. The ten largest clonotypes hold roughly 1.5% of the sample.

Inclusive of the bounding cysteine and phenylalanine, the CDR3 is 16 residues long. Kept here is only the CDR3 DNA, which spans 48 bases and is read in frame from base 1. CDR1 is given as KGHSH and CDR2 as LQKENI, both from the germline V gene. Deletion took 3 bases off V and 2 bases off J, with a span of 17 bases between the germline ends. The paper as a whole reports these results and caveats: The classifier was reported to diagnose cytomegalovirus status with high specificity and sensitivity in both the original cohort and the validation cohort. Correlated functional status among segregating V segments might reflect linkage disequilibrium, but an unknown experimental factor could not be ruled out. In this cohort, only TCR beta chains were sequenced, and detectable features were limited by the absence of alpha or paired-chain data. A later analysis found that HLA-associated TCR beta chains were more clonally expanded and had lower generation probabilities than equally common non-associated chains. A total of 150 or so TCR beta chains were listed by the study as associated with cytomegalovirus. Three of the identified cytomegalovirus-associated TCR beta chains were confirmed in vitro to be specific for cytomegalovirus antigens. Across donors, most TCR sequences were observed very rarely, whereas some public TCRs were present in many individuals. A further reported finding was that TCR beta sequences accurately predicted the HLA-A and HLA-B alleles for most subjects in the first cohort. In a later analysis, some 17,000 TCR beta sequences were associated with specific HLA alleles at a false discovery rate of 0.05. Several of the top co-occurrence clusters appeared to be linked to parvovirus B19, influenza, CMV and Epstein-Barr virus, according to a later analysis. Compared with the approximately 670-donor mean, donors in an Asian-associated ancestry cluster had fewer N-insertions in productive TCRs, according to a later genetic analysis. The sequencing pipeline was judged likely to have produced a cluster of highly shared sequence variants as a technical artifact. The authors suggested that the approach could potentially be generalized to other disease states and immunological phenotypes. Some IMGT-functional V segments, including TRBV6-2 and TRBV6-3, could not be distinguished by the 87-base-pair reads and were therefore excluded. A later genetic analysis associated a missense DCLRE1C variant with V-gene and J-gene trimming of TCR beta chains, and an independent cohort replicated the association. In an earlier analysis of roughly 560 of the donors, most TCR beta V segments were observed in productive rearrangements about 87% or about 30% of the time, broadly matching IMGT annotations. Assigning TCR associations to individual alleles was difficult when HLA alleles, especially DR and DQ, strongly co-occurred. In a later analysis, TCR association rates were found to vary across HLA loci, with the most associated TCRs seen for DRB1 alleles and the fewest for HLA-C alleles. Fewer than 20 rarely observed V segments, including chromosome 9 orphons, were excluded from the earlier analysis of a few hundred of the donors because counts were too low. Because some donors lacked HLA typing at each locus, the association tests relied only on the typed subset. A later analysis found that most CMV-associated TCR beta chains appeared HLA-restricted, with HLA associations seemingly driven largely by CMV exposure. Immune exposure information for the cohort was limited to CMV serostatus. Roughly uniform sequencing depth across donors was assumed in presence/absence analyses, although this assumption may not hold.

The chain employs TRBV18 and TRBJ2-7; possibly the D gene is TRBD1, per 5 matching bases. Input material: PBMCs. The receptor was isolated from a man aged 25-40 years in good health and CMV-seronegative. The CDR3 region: CASSPASAGQAYEQYF. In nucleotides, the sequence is TGTGCCAGCTCACCGGCCTCCGCAGGGCAGGCCTACGAGCAGTACTTC.